The 15 T cell receptor beta chains listed next were all sequenced from one sample in a study of technical replicates of blood from four donors. Some clones are missing from TCRdb's copy, which holds only in-frame ones; the method was immunoSEQ multiplex PCR. The table records tens of thousands of clones, 95% to 98% of them present only once. The sample taken for sequencing was T cells isolated from PBMCs. The receptors derive from a human donor in good health.

The chain joins TRBV19 to TRBJ2-6; 12 nucleotides line up with TRBD1. The CDR3 totals 19 residues. The V and J ends lost 6 bases and 2 bases, in that order; junction bases with no gene match: 11. Germline V gives CDR1 LNHDA, CDR2 SQIVND (reference sequence). The CDR3: CASSAGTGGAGPGANVLTF. The DNA of the CDR3 is TGTGCCAGTAGCGCCGGGACAGGGGGCGCCGGTCCTGGGGCCAACGTCCTGACTTTC.

V and J are TRBV2 and TRBJ2-7, with unresolved D. V was clipped by 6 bases and J by 3 bases, with 21 bases between them. This CDR3 is 16 amino acids long. Germline-derived CDR1 and CDR2 are SNHLY and FYNNEI. Here the CDR3 DNA reads TGTGCCAGCAGGGATTCGAGAGGTGTATATCTCTACGAGCAGTACTTC. It translates to CASRDSRGVYLYEQYF.

This sequence joins TRBV6-8 and TRBJ2-7; 8 bases agree with TRBD2. V lost 9 bases to trimming and J lost 12 bases; unmatched junction nucleotides: 16. This CDR3 region has 13 residues. The germline V gene has CDR1 MNHGY and CDR2 SAAAGT. This CDR3 reads CARNSGTRVFRYF. CDR3 sequence (DNA): TGTGCCAGGAACAGCGGGACTAGGGTTTTCCGGTACTTC.

This clone showed up just a few times. V and J are TRBV25-1 and TRBJ1-1; D remains unclear. This CDR3 is 11 amino acids long. V lost 0 bases and J 10 bases, leaving 6 bases between the germline ends. Germline CDR1 is MGHDK and CDR2 is SYGVNS. The CDR3 bases are TGTGCCAGCAGTGAATATAGAGTAGCTTTCTTT. Residues: CASSEYRVAFF.

The V gene is TRBV28, the J gene TRBJ2-1; TRBD2 matches at 10 bases. Germline CDR1 reads MDHEN; CDR2 reads SYDVKM. CDR3 length: 14 residues. V lost 6 bases, J lost 3 bases, and 2 bases stayed unmatched. CDR3 in amino acids: CASRGTSVYNEQFF. In DNA form, the CDR3 reads TGTGCCAGCAGAGGGACTAGCGTCTACAATGAGCAGTTCTTC.

The CDR3 DNA reads as TGTGCCAGCAGTTTATCGCCGGGAGACTACGAGCAGTACTTC. This translates into CASSLSPGDYEQYF. This rearrangement joins TRBV27 to TRBJ2-7; tentatively, D is TRBD2 (6 bases). Germline CDR1 and CDR2: MNHEY and SMNVEV (reference sequence). Trimming removed 0 bases at V and 3 bases at J, with 9 bases between. This CDR3 region has 14 residues.

This chain connects TRBV7-9 to TRBJ2-1; no clear D. CDR1 SEHNR and CDR2 FQNEAQ come from the germline V gene (reference sequence). The CDR3 runs 12 residues. V was pared by 4 bases and J by 6 bases, with 7 bases between. Here the CDR3 DNA reads TGTGCCAGCAGCTCCGCGATCAATGAGCAGTTCTTC. Its translation is CASSSAINEQFF.

The rearrangement links TRBV14 to TRBJ1-4, with 8 bases aligning to TRBD1. The length of the CDR3 is 16 residues. The V segment lost 0 bases and the J segment 7 bases; nucleotides outside the gene matches: 7. CDR1 is SGHDN and CDR2 is FVKESK in the germline V gene. The CDR3 is CASSQDSGQGVEKLFF. The CDR3 DNA reads TGTGCCAGCAGCCAAGATTCAGGACAGGGTGTTGAAAAACTGTTTTTT. The entire variable domain, with the rest obtained from reference TRBV14 and TRBJ1-4, is as follows: EAGVTQFPSHSVIEKGQTVTLRCDPISGHDNLYWYRRVMGKEIKFLLHFVKESKQDESGMPNNRFLAERTGGTYSTLKVQPAELEDSGVYFCASSQDSGQGVEKLFFGSGTQLSVL.

CDR3 bases: TGTGCCAGCAGCCAAGATGGGGCAGGGAATGAAAAACTGTTTTTT. Translating gives CASSQDGAGNEKLFF. The chain couples TRBV4-2 to TRBJ1-4, with D possibly matching TRBD1 (5 bases). There are 15 residues in the CDR3. The germline V and J ends were trimmed by 0 bases and 5 bases, with 10 bases remaining between them. Germline lookup yields CDR1 LGHNA and CDR2 YNFKEQ.

This chain uses TRBV27 with TRBJ1-5; tentative D call: TRBD1 (6 bases). Germline V gene data show CDR1 as MNHEY and CDR2 as SMNVEV (reference sequence). The CDR3 spans 14 residues. CDR3 DNA sequence: TGTGCAGAGAAAGACAGGCATGGCAATCAGCCCCAGCATTTT. Translation: CAEKDRHGNQPQHF.

The genes are TRBV15 and TRBJ1-5, with 7 positions matching TRBD1. The germline gives CDR1 LNHNV, CDR2 YYDKDF (reference sequence). This CDR3 is 14 amino acids long. V lost 2 bases, J lost 3 bases, and 1 base stayed unmatched. The CDR3 coding sequence is TGTGCCACCAGCAGAACAGGGGTCAATCAGCCCCAGCATTTT. It yields the protein CATSRTGVNQPQHF.

The V call is TRBV28, the J call TRBJ2-7, with a weak D call TRBD1 (6 bases). Germline values: CDR1 MDHEN, CDR2 SYDVKM. There are 12 residues in the CDR3. The ends were cut back, 6 bases at V and 5 bases at J, with 11 bases in the middle. This chain's CDR3 is CASRQGPHEQYF. The CDR3 coding sequence is TGTGCCAGCAGACAGGGACCCCACGAGCAGTACTTC. Using reference TRBV28 and TRBJ2-7 for the parts outside the CDR3, the full variable domain is DVKVTQSSRYLVKRTGEKVFLECVQDMDHENMFWYRQDPGLGLRLIYFSYDVKMKEKGDIPEGYSVSREKKERFSLILESASTNQTSMYLCASRQGPHEQYFGPGTRLTVT.

The chain links TRBV28 to TRBJ1-2; 9 bases agree with TRBD1. The length of the CDR3 is 14 residues. Germline values: CDR1 MDHEN, CDR2 SYDVKM. V lost 6 bases, J lost 7 bases, and 9 bases stayed unmatched. In DNA form, the CDR3 reads TGTGCCAGCAGCTCCCAAGGACAGGGGTCTGGCTACACCTTC. Protein product: CASSSQGQGSGYTF.

This sequence joins TRBV6-1 and TRBJ2-2; unclear D gene. In germline, CDR1 is MNHNS, CDR2 SASEGT. V lost 2 bases and J 3 bases, leaving 10 bases between the germline ends. The CDR3 contains 15 residues. CDR3 loop: CASSETGAYTGELFF. The DNA for the CDR3 is TGTGCCAGCAGTGAAACGGGTGCGTACACCGGGGAGCTGTTTTTT.

The chain carries TRBV7-8 and TRBJ2-7, with 11 bases fitting TRBD2. Germline assignment: CDR1 SGHVS and CDR2 FQNEAQ. Trimming took 6 bases from V and 3 from J; bases not matched to a gene: 7. CDR3 length equals 15 residues. CDR3 nucleotides: TGTGCCAGCAGTGAGGGACTAGCGGCTTACTACGAGCAGTACTTC. Protein: CASSEGLAAYYEQYF.